This TCR beta chain was retrieved from a study of T cell repertoires in cytomegalovirus infection. TCRdb redid the calling of the reads with MiXCR, one entry per CDR3 protein. This sample carries some 900,000 distinct CDR3 sequences, around a third of them seen once, and the ten largest clones take around 11%. Turning to this clonotype: The target antigen is unknown.

Sequencing was performed on cultured CD8+ T cells from PBMCs, taken from culture after CMV antigen stimulation. The TCR sequence derives from a human donor in good health (CMV status not recorded). Some clones in this sample may be carry-over from other donors' samples.

The CDR3 coding sequence is TGTGCCAGCAGTTTGATGGGACAGTCCTACAATGAGCAGTTCTTC. This encodes CASSLMGQSYNEQFF. The chain uses TRBV27 and TRBJ2-1; 7 bases match TRBD1. The CDR3 sequence is 15 residues long. V shed 3 bases, J shed 1 base, and the junction held 3 bases outside the gene matches. Germline-derived CDR1 and CDR2 are MNHEY and SMNVEV (reference sequence).